This T cell receptor (beta chain) was found in a study of OX40 agonist ivuxolimab in advanced cancers. Looking at the study overall: Patients received ivuxolimab, an agonistic anti-OX40 (CD134) antibody. Ivuxolimab doses were 0.01, 0.1, 0.3, 1.5, 3 or 10 mg/kg every 2 weeks. Overall study findings and caveats: Low normalized T-cell clonal expansion was additionally recorded for some nonresponders. No determination was made of the antigen specificity of the expanded peripheral T cells.

CDR3 length equals 14 residues. V lost 4 bases to trimming and J lost 3 bases, with 10 bases between them. Germline CDR1 and CDR2: MDHEN and SYDVKM. Libraries were prepared by immunoSEQ multiplex PCR; TCRdb keeps only in-frame clonotypes and omits some of them. The sample has more than 60,000 clones, 84% seen once. Of note for this clone: Its antigen is currently unknown.

This clonotype was obtained from an adult with an advanced solid tumor such as melanoma, head and neck, liver or kidney cancer. Sequences were derived from CD4+ or CD8+ T cells sorted from blood, sampled in a trial of the OX40 agonist ivuxolimab. V usage is TRBV28 and J usage is TRBJ1-5; maybe TRBD1 (6 bases). This CDR3 is CASSWDIFNQPQHF. The CDR3 DNA follows: TGTGCCAGCAGTTGGGACATATTCAATCAGCCCCAGCATTTT.